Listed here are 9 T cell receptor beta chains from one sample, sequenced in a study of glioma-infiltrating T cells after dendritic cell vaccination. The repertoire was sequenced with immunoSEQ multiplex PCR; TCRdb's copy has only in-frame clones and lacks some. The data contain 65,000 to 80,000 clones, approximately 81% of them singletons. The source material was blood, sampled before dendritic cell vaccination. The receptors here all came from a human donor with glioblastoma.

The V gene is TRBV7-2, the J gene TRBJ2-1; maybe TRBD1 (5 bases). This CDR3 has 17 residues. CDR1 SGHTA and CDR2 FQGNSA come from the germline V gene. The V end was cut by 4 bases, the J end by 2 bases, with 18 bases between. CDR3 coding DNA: TGTGCCAGCAGCTGGGCTGCCGGGCAGGGCGCCTACAATGAGCAGTTCTTC. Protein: CASSWAAGQGAYNEQFF. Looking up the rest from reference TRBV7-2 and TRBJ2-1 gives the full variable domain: GAGVSQSPSNKVTEKGKDVELRCDPISGHTALYWYRQSLGQGLEFLIYFQGNSAPDKSGLPSDRFSAERTGGSVSTLTIQRTQQEDSAVYLCASSWAAGQGAYNEQFFGPGTRLTVL.

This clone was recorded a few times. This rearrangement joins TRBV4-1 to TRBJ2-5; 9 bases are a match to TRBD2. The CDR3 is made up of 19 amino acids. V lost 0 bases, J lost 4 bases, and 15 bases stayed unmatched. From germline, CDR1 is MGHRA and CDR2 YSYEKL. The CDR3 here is CASSQDRAGAGGVRETQYF. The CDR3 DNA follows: TGCGCCAGCAGCCAAGATCGAGCAGGAGCGGGGGGTGTTAGAGAGACCCAGTACTTC.

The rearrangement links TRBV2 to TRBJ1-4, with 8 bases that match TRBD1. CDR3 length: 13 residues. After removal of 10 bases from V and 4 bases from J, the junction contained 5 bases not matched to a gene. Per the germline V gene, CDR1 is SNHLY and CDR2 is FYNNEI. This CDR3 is CATRGRFNEKLFF. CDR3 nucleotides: TGTGCCACCAGGGGGCGGTTTAATGAAAAACTGTTTTTT.

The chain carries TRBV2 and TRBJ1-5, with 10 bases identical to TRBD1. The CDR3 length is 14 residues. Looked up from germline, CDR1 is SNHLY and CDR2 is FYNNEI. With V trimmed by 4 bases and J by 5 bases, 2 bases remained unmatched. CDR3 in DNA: TGTGCCAGCAGTGGGGACAGGGGCTATCAGCCCCAGCATTTT. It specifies CASSGDRGYQPQHF.

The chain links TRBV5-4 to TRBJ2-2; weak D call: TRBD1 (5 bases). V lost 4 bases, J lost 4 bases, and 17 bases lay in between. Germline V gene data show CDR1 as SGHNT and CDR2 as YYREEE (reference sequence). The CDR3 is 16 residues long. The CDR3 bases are TGTGCCAGCAGCGAATACCGGACACGACGCACCGGGGAGCTGTTTTTT. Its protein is CASSEYRTRRTGELFF.

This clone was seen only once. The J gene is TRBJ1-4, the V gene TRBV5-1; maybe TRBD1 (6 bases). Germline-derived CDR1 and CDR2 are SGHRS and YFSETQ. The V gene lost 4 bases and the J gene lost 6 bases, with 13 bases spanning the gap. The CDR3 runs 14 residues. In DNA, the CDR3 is TGCGCCAGCAGCCGTGGGGGGGGCGATGAAAAACTGTTTTTT. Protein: CASSRGGGDEKLFF.

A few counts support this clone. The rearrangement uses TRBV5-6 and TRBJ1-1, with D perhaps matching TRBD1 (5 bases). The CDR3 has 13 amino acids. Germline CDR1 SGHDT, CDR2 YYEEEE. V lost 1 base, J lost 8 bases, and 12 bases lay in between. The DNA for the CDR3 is TGTGCCAGCAGCTTGTCAATGACAGCAGAAGCTTTCTTT. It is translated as CASSLSMTAEAFF.

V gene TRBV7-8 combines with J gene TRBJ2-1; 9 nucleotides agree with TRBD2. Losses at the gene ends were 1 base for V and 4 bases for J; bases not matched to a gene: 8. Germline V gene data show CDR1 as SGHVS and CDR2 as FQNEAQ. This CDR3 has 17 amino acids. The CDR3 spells CASSLGPASGEYNEQFF. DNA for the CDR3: TGTGCCAGCAGCTTAGGTCCGGCTAGCGGGGAATACAATGAGCAGTTCTTC.

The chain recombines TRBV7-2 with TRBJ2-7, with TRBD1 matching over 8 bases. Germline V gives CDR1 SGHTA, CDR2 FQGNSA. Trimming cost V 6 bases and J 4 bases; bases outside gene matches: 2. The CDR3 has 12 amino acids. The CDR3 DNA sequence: TGTGCCAGCAGAGGACAGGGTTACGAGCAGTACTTC. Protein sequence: CASRGQGYEQYF. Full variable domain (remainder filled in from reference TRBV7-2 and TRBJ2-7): GAGVSQSPSNKVTEKGKDVELRCDPISGHTALYWYRQSLGQGLEFLIYFQGNSAPDKSGLPSDRFSAERTGGSVSTLTIQRTQQEDSAVYLCASRGQGYEQYFGPGTRLTVT.